Listed here are 15 T cell receptor beta chains from one sample, sequenced in a study of read filtering for tumor transcriptome and immune sequencing. This library used roughly 430 ng RNA and molecular barcoded adaptors spanning alpha/delta and beta/gamma chains. TCRdb re-derived calls from the reads in MiXCR, one entry per CDR3 protein. The sample records 43,000 or so distinct CDR3 sequences, about 20% being singletons. Material: a population of CD138-negative cells sorted from bone marrow. These receptor sequences come from a donor aged 40 or older with multiple myeloma.

At least ten counts were recorded for this clonotype. The chain uses TRBV6-5 and TRBJ2-7, with 12 bases aligning to TRBD2. The CDR3 has 15 amino acids. V shed 2 bases, J shed 3 bases, and the junction held 2 bases outside the gene matches. Germline CDR1 and CDR2: MNHEY and SVGAGI. For the CDR3, the DNA is TGTGCCAGCAGTTACAGACTAGCGGGAGTCTACGAGCAGTACTTC. This sequence encodes CASSYRLAGVYEQYF.

Worth noting for this clonotype: This may be a read error: a much more frequent sequence differs by one nucleotide. CDR3 in DNA: TGTGCCATCAGTTTGGGTGACCGGGTCCCCGGGGAGCTGTTTTTT. Translating it yields CAISLGDRVPGELFF. The J gene is TRBJ2-2, the V gene TRBV12-3 or TRBV12-4; D not certain. CDR3 length: 15 residues.

The CDR3: CASSSPSGRRIQPQHF. Here the CDR3 DNA reads TGTGCCAGCAGCAGCCCCTCCGGCAGAAGGATTCAGCCCCAGCATTTT. V and J are TRBV28 and TRBJ1-5; D call uncertain. The CDR3 is made up of 16 amino acids. Looked up from germline, CDR1 is MDHEN and CDR2 is SYDVKM. The ends were cut back, 6 bases at V and 6 bases at J, with 21 bases in the middle.

In its sample, this clonotype was seen many times. The rearrangement joins TRBV10-3 to TRBJ2-1; a possible D gene is TRBD2 (5 bases). The CDR3 loop spans 14 amino acids. CDR1 ENHRY and CDR2 SYGVKD come from the germline V gene. V was cut by 4 bases and J by 5 bases, with 12 bases left in between. The chain's CDR3 is CAISVRASDNEQFF. CDR3 nucleotides: TGTGCCATCAGTGTGCGGGCTTCCGACAATGAGCAGTTCTTC.

This clonotype was recorded many times. CDR3 bases: TGTGCCAGCAGCCGTCTAGCGTTCACAGATACGCAGTATTTT. Its translation: CASSRLAFTDTQYF. V and J are TRBV5-5 and TRBJ2-3; a possible D gene is TRBD2 (6 bases). CDR1 and CDR2 from the germline V gene are SGHKS and YYEKEE (reference sequence). The CDR3 contains 14 residues. Trimming pared 4 bases from V and 2 bases from J, leaving 11 bases between. Full variable domain (rest looked up from reference TRBV5-5 and TRBJ2-3): DAGVTQSPTHLIKTRGQQVTLRCSPISGHKSVSWYQQVLGQGPQFIFQYYEKEERGRGNFPDRFSARQFPNYSSELNVNALLLGDSALYLCASSRLAFTDTQYFGPGTRLTVL.

Only a few counts were recorded for this clonotype. The V call is TRBV28, the J call TRBJ1-2; possibly TRBD1 for D (6 bases). CDR1 MDHEN and CDR2 SYDVKM come from the germline V gene. Trimming cost V 7 bases and J 2 bases, with 20 bases left between them. This CDR3 is 16 amino acids long. The CDR3 spells CASTQVTGHLNYGYTF. CDR3 coding DNA: TGTGCCAGCACTCAGGTCACGGGACACCTAAACTATGGCTACACCTTC.

CDR3 protein: CASSYPGGLQGTQYF. DNA of the CDR3: TGTGCCAGCAGCTACCCAGGGGGATTACAGGGGACCCAGTACTTC. The rearrangement uses TRBV5-4 and TRBJ2-5; 7 nucleotides match TRBD1. Per the germline V gene, CDR1 is SGHNT and CDR2 is YYREEE (reference sequence). V was clipped by 3 bases and J by 7 bases; unmatched bases: 12. The CDR3 covers 15 residues.

Details on this clonotype: The final CDR3 position lacks the conserved phenylalanine or tryptophan, pointing to a likely read error. CDR3 in DNA: TGTGCCAGCCGGGACGGAATCTCCTACAAGCAGTACTAC. This translates into CASRDGISYKQYY. The rearrangement uses TRBV5-4 and TRBJ2-7, with D possibly being TRBD1 or TRBD2 (5 bases each). From germline, CDR1 is SGHNT and CDR2 YYREEE (reference sequence). The CDR3 totals 13 residues.

This clonotype was counted a few times. This may be a read error, as it is one base from a much larger clone. This chain uses TRBV29-1 with TRBJ1-1; possibly TRBD1 for D (5 bases). There are 12 residues in the CDR3. CDR1 is SQVTM and CDR2 is ANQGSEA in the germline V gene. In DNA form, the CDR3 reads TGCAGCGTTGGGCAGGGTCCCACTGAAGCTCTCTTT. This sequence encodes CSVGQGPTEALF.

The chain joins TRBV7-9 to TRBJ2-1, with 7 nucleotides matching TRBD2. The CDR3 has 17 residues. Germline trimming cut 1 base from V and 6 bases from J; bases unmatched to any gene: 12. CDR1 and CDR2 (germline): SEHNR, FQNEAQ (reference sequence). Written as DNA, the CDR3 is TGTGCCAGCAGCTTAGTTCTCATGGCGGGAGTTTCCAATGAGCAGTTCTTC. This codes for CASSLVLMAGVSNEQFF.

This clonotype was detected many times. The rearrangement joins TRBV28 to TRBJ2-7; 8 nucleotides line up with TRBD1. Germline CDR1 reads MDHEN; CDR2 reads SYDVKM. This CDR3 contains 13 residues. The junction had 6 bases not matched to a gene; V was cut back by 6 bases and J by 5 bases. CDR3 protein: CASSRQGSHEQYF. For the CDR3, the DNA is TGTGCCAGCAGCAGACAGGGGTCCCACGAGCAGTACTTC.

In this sample, this clonotype turned up many times. The chain couples TRBV27 to TRBJ1-5, with D uncertain. V was clipped by 5 bases and J by 0 bases, with 8 bases between them. Germline loops: CDR1 MNHEY, CDR2 SMNVEV (reference sequence). This CDR3 has 14 amino acids. The DNA for the CDR3 is TGTGCCAGCAGTCCCGGAGATAGCAATCAGCCCCAGCATTTT. Amino acids: CASSPGDSNQPQHF.

This clonotype was counted many times. V gene TRBV4-2 combines with J gene TRBJ2-7; D is undetermined. The V and J ends lost 1 base and 6 bases respectively, with 10 bases between them. The CDR3 is 13 amino acids. Per the germline V gene, CDR1 is LGHNA and CDR2 is YNFKEQ. In DNA form, the CDR3 reads TGTGCCAGCAGCCAAGGTTCGCGAGGCGAGCAGTACTTC. Amino acid sequence: CASSQGSRGEQYF.

This clonotype was recorded at least ten times. The genes are TRBV6-6 and TRBJ2-3; D is perhaps TRBD2 (5 bases). The CDR3 sequence is 19 residues long. V was clipped by 0 bases and J by 6 bases, with 25 bases between them. CDR1 and CDR2 (germline): MNHNY, SVGAGI (reference sequence). This chain's CDR3 is CASSYSIASVVGSEDTQYF. In nucleotides, the CDR3 is TGTGCCAGCAGTTACTCGATAGCCTCGGTGGTTGGTAGCGAGGATACGCAGTATTTT.

Ten or more counts support this clonotype. The V gene is TRBV10-2, the J gene TRBJ1-4; TRBD1 matches 7 bases. CDR3 size: 14 residues. Trimming removed 7 bases from V and 7 bases from J; junction bases left unmatched: 9. Germline V gives CDR1 WSHSY, CDR2 SAAADI. The CDR3 loop is CASTSGQAAEKLFF. DNA for the CDR3: TGCGCCAGCACCTCCGGACAGGCAGCTGAAAAACTGTTTTTT.